Shown below are 22 T cell receptor beta chains from a single sample sequenced in a study of blood T cell repertoires in COVID-19. Method: immunoSEQ multiplex PCR; TCRdb's copy keeps in-frame clones and lacks some. The table has about 180,000 clones, approximately 80% seen once. Sequenced input: peripheral blood. The receptor set was obtained from a woman aged 35 to 49 with COVID-19, enrolled during active disease.

The chain carries TRBV6-5 and TRBJ1-1, with D possibly TRBD1 on 6 matching bases. There are 15 residues in the CDR3. CDR1 MNHEY and CDR2 SVGAGI come from the germline V gene. V was pared by 2 bases and J by 5 bases, with 15 bases between. CDR3 nucleotide sequence: TGTGCCAGCAGTTACAAGACAGGCGGGGGGACTGAAGCTTTCTTT. Translation: CASSYKTGGGTEAFF.

The chain recombines TRBV24-1 with TRBJ1-1; 7 bases match TRBD1. Germline trimming cut 1 base from V and 0 bases from J; bases unmatched to any gene: 1. This CDR3 is 15 amino acids long. Per germline, CDR1 KGHDR and CDR2 SFDVKD. CDR3 DNA: TGTGCCACCAGTGATTTACAGGGGATGAACACTGAAGCTTTCTTT. Translation gives CATSDLQGMNTEAFF.

The genes are TRBV19 and TRBJ1-1; D unresolved. This CDR3 contains 14 residues. Germline CDR1 LNHDA, CDR2 SQIVND (reference sequence). Trimming took 0 bases from V and 8 from J, leaving 13 bases between them. CDR3 sequence reads: CASSIELLRSEAFF. Written as DNA, the CDR3 is TGTGCCAGTAGTATAGAGCTCCTACGGTCCGAAGCTTTCTTT.

The rearrangement joins TRBV5-1 to TRBJ1-6, with a tentative D call TRBD1 (6 bases). The CDR3 consists of 14 residues. The germline CDR1 and CDR2 sequences are SGHRS and YFSETQ. The V end lost 7 bases, the J end lost 9 bases, and 17 bases lay between the germline ends. The CDR3 coding sequence is TGCGCCAGCTCCCAGGACAGCCGCGCTTCACCCCTCCACTTT. Its translation is CASSQDSRASPLHF.

The chain uses TRBV6-4 and TRBJ2-3, with D possibly matching TRBD2 (5 bases). The V end was cut by 0 bases, the J end by 6 bases, with 13 bases between. CDR3 length: 15 residues. Germline V gene sequence: CDR1 MRHNA, CDR2 SNTAGT. CDR3 region: CASSDSSLRGDTQYF. CDR3 DNA sequence: TGTGCCAGCAGTGACTCGAGTCTCCGAGGGGATACGCAGTATTTT.

This chain links TRBV29-1 with TRBJ1-1; D is ambiguous. Germline V gene sequence: CDR1 SQVTM, CDR2 ANQGSEA. This CDR3 is built from 13 residues. V gave up 1 base and J gave up 6 bases, with 12 bases separating them. The DNA of the CDR3 is TGCAGCGTTGAAGTAGCAGCCTGGGCTGAAGCTTTCTTT. It codes for CSVEVAAWAEAFF.

In this sample, this clone turned up once. J is TRBJ1-5 and V is TRBV18; 8 bases are a match to TRBD1. CDR3 length: 14 amino acids. Germline V gene lookup returns CDR1 KGHSH and CDR2 LQKENI. J gave up 7 bases and V 2 bases, and 4 bases lay outside the gene matches. CDR3 sequence reads: CASSPRRDRQPQHF. The DNA for the CDR3 is TGTGCCAGCTCACCAAGGAGGGACAGGCAGCCCCAGCATTTT.

The V call is TRBV9, the J call TRBJ1-5; 9 positions agree with TRBD1. In germline, CDR1 is SGDLS, CDR2 YYNGEE. The CDR3 has 15 amino acids. V lost 3 bases and J lost 3; bases outside the gene matches: 4. The CDR3 DNA follows: TGTGCCAGCAGCGCTGGGGACAGGGTCAATCAGCCCCAGCATTTT. It yields the protein CASSAGDRVNQPQHF.

With regard to this clone: One junction end disagrees with the germline gene, perhaps due to a read error. The chain carries TRBV7-7 and TRBJ1-4; D not certain. CDR1 is SSHAT and CDR2 is FNYEAQ in the germline V gene (reference sequence). There are 14 residues in the CDR3. As DNA, the CDR3 is TGTGCTAGCAGCTTATCACTGACTAATGAAAAACTGTTTTTT. Translation gives CASSLSLTNEKLFF.

V usage is TRBV9 and J usage is TRBJ2-3; 8 bases map to TRBD1. The CDR3 runs 15 residues. V lost 1 base and J lost 1; bases outside the gene matches: 2. Germline V gene lookup returns CDR1 SGDLS and CDR2 YYNGEE. CDR3 region: CASSVSGGGTDTQYF. CDR3 in DNA: TGTGCCAGCAGCGTATCAGGGGGCGGCACAGATACGCAGTATTTT.

The chain is built from TRBV3-1 (or the pseudogene TRBV3-2) and TRBJ2-2; the match to TRBD2 covers 10 bases. The CDR3 runs to 16 residues. The ends lost 0 bases at V and 4 bases at J; junction bases unmatched: 2. The germline V gene has CDR1 LGHDT and CDR2 YNNKEL (reference sequence). The DNA of the CDR3 is TGTGCCAGCAGCCAAGAAGCGGGGGGGCCCACCGGGGAGCTGTTTTTT. Residues: CASSQEAGGPTGELFF.

This clone was seen more than once but under ten times. The chain's CDR3 is CASSRTSVSYEQYF. The CDR3 region has the DNA TGTGCCAGCAGTCGGACTAGCGTCTCCTACGAGCAGTACTTC. V and J are TRBV27 and TRBJ2-7; 9 nucleotides match TRBD2. CDR1 and CDR2 from the germline V gene are MNHEY and SMNVEV (reference sequence). The V segment lost 5 bases and the J segment 0 bases; nucleotides outside the gene matches: 2. The CDR3 consists of 14 residues.

This chain uses TRBV29-1 with TRBJ2-7; the D gene is possibly TRBD2 (6 bases). CDR1 and CDR2 from the germline V gene are SQVTM and ANQGSEA. The germline V and J ends were trimmed by 0 bases and 2 bases, with 14 bases remaining between them. CDR3 length equals 15 residues. The CDR3 sequence: CSVEDASSGPYEQYF. DNA for the CDR3: TGCAGCGTTGAAGATGCGAGTAGCGGCCCCTACGAGCAGTACTTC.

This chain joins TRBV28 and TRBJ2-7; TRBD2 matches 7 bases. The germline gives CDR1 MDHEN, CDR2 SYDVKM. V gave up 8 bases and J gave up 2 bases; unmatched junction bases: 9. CDR3 size: 14 residues. CDR3: CASREGGTAYEQYF. The CDR3 nucleotides are TGTGCCAGCCGCGAGGGAGGGACTGCCTACGAGCAGTACTTC.

J is TRBJ1-2 and V is TRBV12-2; the table's D call, TRBD1, has no DNA check behind it. TRBV12-2 constitutes a pseudogene. The CDR3 is 18 residues long. The CDR3, as DNA: TGTGCAAGTCGCTTCGGCCTTCAGACACCCCCTTTTGGCTATGGCTACACCTTC. Translating it yields CASRFGLQTPPFGYGYTF.

This chain links TRBV6-5 with TRBJ1-4; weak D call: TRBD1 (6 bases). From germline, CDR1 is MNHEY and CDR2 SVGAGI. This CDR3 contains 15 residues. The germline V and J ends were trimmed by 7 bases and 7 bases, with 19 bases remaining between them. The CDR3 sequence is CASMGGIQGGEKLFF. The CDR3 bases are TGTGCCAGCATGGGAGGGATACAGGGAGGTGAAAAACTGTTTTTT.

This chain's CDR3 is CASSSDSTYEQYF. CDR3 in DNA: TGTGCCAGCAGCTCGGACAGCACCTACGAGCAGTACTTC. This chain links TRBV11-2 with TRBJ2-7; D might be TRBD1 (6 bases). Germline lookup yields CDR1 SGHAT and CDR2 FQNNGV. Trimming took off 4 bases at V and 2 bases at J, with 9 bases between the two ends. The CDR3 contains 13 residues.

This clone has only a few counts. The chain carries TRBV7-8 and TRBJ2-2; a possible D gene is TRBD2 (5 bases). Per the germline V gene, CDR1 is SGHVS and CDR2 is FQNEAQ. V was pared by 4 bases and J by 7 bases, with 13 bases between. This CDR3 region has 14 residues. The CDR3 DNA sequence: TGTGCCAGCAGCTCGCGAGGGTTGGGCGGGGAGCTGTTTTTT. Residues: CASSSRGLGGELFF.

The J gene is TRBJ2-1, the V gene TRBV12-5; D remains unclear. Between the trimmed V and J ends, which lost 3 bases and 10 bases, there was a span of 10 bases. Germline CDR1 LGHNT, CDR2 FRNRAP. The CDR3 totals 12 residues. Here the CDR3 DNA reads TGTGCTAGTGGTTTAGTGTTCGGGGAGCAGTTCTTC. Its translation is CASGLVFGEQFF.

The V and J genes are TRBV7-9 and TRBJ2-1; D is unclear. The V gene lost 4 bases and the J gene lost 3 bases, with 13 bases spanning the gap. The germline CDR1 and CDR2 sequences are SEHNR and FQNEAQ (reference sequence). The CDR3 totals 15 residues. The CDR3 is CASSSPVSLYNEQFF. The CDR3 region has the DNA TGTGCCAGCAGCTCCCCGGTTTCGCTCTACAATGAGCAGTTCTTC.

The J gene is TRBJ2-6, the V gene TRBV5-1; a weak D match, TRBD2 (5 bases). Germline V gene sequence: CDR1 SGHRS, CDR2 YFSETQ. With 0 bases removed from V and 1 base from J, the gap between germline ends came to 11 bases. This CDR3 contains 17 residues. The CDR3 sequence is CASSLAPGVSGANVLTF. CDR3 sequence (DNA): TGCGCCAGCAGCTTGGCCCCCGGGGTATCTGGGGCCAACGTCCTGACTTTC.

This chain joins TRBV19 and TRBJ1-3; TRBD1 is a possible D gene (5 bases). The CDR3 is made up of 15 amino acids. CDR1 is LNHDA, CDR2 SQIVND, per germline (reference sequence). Trimming cost V 5 bases and J 0 bases, with 11 bases left between them. In DNA, the CDR3 is TGTGCCAGTAGTCCAAAGACAGACTCTGGAAACACCATATATTTT. This gives the protein CASSPKTDSGNTIYF.